Included here is one TCR beta chain sequence, with context. Its antigen is unidentified. Germline CDR1 reads WNHNN; CDR2 reads SYGVQD (reference sequence). The CDR3 has 15 residues. The V gene lost 0 bases and the J gene lost 2 bases, with 11 bases spanning the gap. This specimen belongs to a study of cytomegalovirus exposure and HLA in healthy donors. Study conclusions and caveats: Cytomegalovirus-associated TCR beta chains were listed, numbering 164.

The PCR made use of 60 Vbeta and 13 Jbeta primers. The data were produced by immunoSEQ multiplex PCR, yet TCRdb's version contains in-frame clones alone and is incomplete. Of 150,000 to 200,000 clones listed, 70% to 85% were seen once; the top ten hold 4.3%. This chain links TRBV10-1 with TRBJ2-7; the D gene is possibly TRBD2 (6 bases). The sequence derives from a man aged 35 to 55 in good health and CMV-seronegative. The sequencing sample was made of PBMCs. For the CDR3, the DNA is TGCGCCAGCAGTGAGTCTGGAGGGGTTGCCTACGAGCAGTACTTC. As protein: CASSESGGVAYEQYF.